This paragraph reports one T cell receptor beta chain. For repertoire sequencing, the TCR beta CDR3 regions were amplified from RNA transcripts. An opening RT-PCR round employed HTBI primers and preceded a second-round multiplex PCR. Using its own MiXCR run on the multiplex PCR reads, TCRdb lists one record per CDR3 protein. The sample shows about 600,000 distinct CDR3 sequences, roughly 39% of them seen only once. The diagnostic workup employed clinical symptoms, serum thyroxine, TRAb, thyroid ultrasound and orbital computed tomography. The source of the sample is a study of Graves' ophthalmopathy and Graves' hyperthyroidism. Study information: Stable hyperthyroidism was defined by absence of ophthalmopathy within 18 months of follow-up.

V lost 4 bases, J lost 5 bases, and 2 bases stayed unmatched. The CDR3 covers 14 residues. Germline V gene sequence: CDR1 SNHLY, CDR2 FYNNEI. Input material: peripheral blood or thyroid tissue (not recorded which). The chain combines TRBV2 with TRBJ2-1, with 10 bases fitting TRBD1. This receptor was taken from an adult man with Graves' hyperthyroidism. The CDR3 coding sequence is TGTGCCAGCAGTGGGGGGACAGGGGACAATGAGCAGTTCTTC. The encoded protein is CASSGGTGDNEQFF. Full variable domain (rest looked up from reference TRBV2 and TRBJ2-1): EPEVTQTPSHQVTQMGQEVILRCVPISNHLYFYWYRQILGQKVEFLVSFYNNEISEKSEIFDDQFSVERPDGSNFTLKIRSTKLEDSAMYFCASSGGTGDNEQFFGPGTRLTVL.